This T cell receptor beta chain was sequenced during a study of response to subunit inactivated influenza vaccine. CDR1 and CDR2 (germline): SGHAT, FQNNGV. This CDR3 comprises 14 residues. Trimming removed 4 bases from V and 5 bases from J; junction bases left unmatched: 7. TCRdb reprocessed the RT-PCR reads via MiXCR and lists one record per CDR3 protein. The table includes about 540,000 distinct CDR3 sequences, approximately 20% detected once. This sample was shared with a second study, whose subject was T cells expressing NK-cell markers. That paper notes: Beta-chain TCR cDNA was generated via 5'RACE template switching with UMIs.

This chain connects TRBV11-2 to TRBJ2-5; 7 bases match TRBD2. The sequence derives from a man aged 45 to 65 who received an inactivated influenza vaccine. The sequences come from CD4+ T cells sorted from PBMCs, collected about 11 days after vaccination. The CDR3 bases are TGTGCCAGCAGCTCACGGGAGGAAGGGGAGACCCAGTACTTC. This codes for CASSSREEGETQYF.